A selection of T cell receptor beta chains follows, all from one sample in a study of blood T cell repertoires in COVID-19. The method was immunoSEQ multiplex PCR; TCRdb's version includes in-frame clones alone and lacks a portion of them. Here the sample spans around 140,000 clones, 60% to 80% being singletons. Sequenced: PBMCs or T cells enriched from blood (not recorded which). The receptors derive from a woman in her fifties or sixties who had recovered from COVID-19. Each CDR3 is given with its conserved first and last residue. Fields, in order: J gene, V gene, D gene, clone size, CDR3 DNA, CDR3 protein. D genes are given only for firm matches. Rows may omit the clone size; those that give it use once, few, many or a size class.

TRBJ1-1,TRBV29-1,NA,NA,TGCAGCGTAGCCCTGAACACTGAAGCTTTCTTT,CSVALNTEAFF
TRBJ1-4,TRBV28,NA,NA,TGTGCCAGCAGCCCAATCCCGGAGGATGGAAAACTGTTTTTT,CASSPIPEDGKLFF
TRBJ1-6,TRBV6-1,NA,NA,TGTGCCAGCAGTGAAGCCAGGTCCTATAATTCACCCCTCCACTTT,CASSEARSYNSPLHF
TRBJ2-7,TRBV2,TRBD1,NA,TGTGCCAGCAGCGACAGGGGCCGGGAGAACGAGCAGTACTTC,CASSDRGRENEQYF
TRBJ2-1,TRBV27,NA,NA,TGTGCCAGCAGTTTATTAAGGGGTAGTGAGCAGTTCTTC,CASSLLRGSEQFF
TRBJ1-2,TRBV16,TRBD1,few,TGTGCCAGCAGCCAATCGGGACAGGGGAGCTATGGCTACACCTTC,CASSQSGQGSYGYTF
TRBJ1-1,TRBV6-5,NA,NA,TGTGCCAGCACCAAACAGGGCACTGAAGCTTTCTTT,CASTKQGTEAFF
TRBJ1-2,TRBV29-1,TRBD1,NA,TGCAGCGTTGAAGATGGGGGGACAGATAACTATGGCTACACCTTC,CSVEDGGTDNYGYTF
TRBJ2-5,TRBV7-3,NA,NA,TGTGCCAGCAGCGGGGGGGCCTTGGAGACCCAGTACTTC,CASSGGALETQYF
TRBJ2-7,TRBV24-1,TRBD1,few,TGTGCCACCAGTGAATTCTTGACAGGGGGCTGCGAGCAGTACTTC,CATSEFLTGGCEQYF
TRBJ2-1,TRBV19,TRBD1,NA,TGTGCCAGTAGTATTGGGACAGGGGGCAATGAGCAGTTCTTC,CASSIGTGGNEQFF
TRBJ2-1,TRBV5-6,NA,NA,TGTGCCAGCAGCTTGGCCGCTATCATTGTCTACAATGAGCAGTTCTTC,CASSLAAIIVYNEQFF
TRBJ2-1,TRBV25-1,TRBD1,NA,TGTGCCAGCACCGGGACAGGGGAATACAATGAGCAGTTCTTC,CASTGTGEYNEQFF
TRBJ1-4,TRBV11-3,NA,NA,TGTGCCAGCAGCCCGGGAGGGGCCCAAGATGAAAAACTGTTTTTT,CASSPGGAQDEKLFF
TRBJ2-7,TRBV10-3,NA,NA,TGTGCCATCGGCGCGGCAGCCGATGGGGAGCAGTACTTC,CAIGAAADGEQYF
TRBJ2-1,TRBV5-1,TRBD2,few,TGCGCCAGTAAGACTAGCGGGGTCAATGAGCAGTTCTTC,CASKTSGVNEQFF
TRBJ2-7,TRBV27,TRBD2,NA,TGTGCCAGCACTTTGACTAGCGCAGTTAGAGACGAGCAGTACTTC,CASTLTSAVRDEQYF
TRBJ2-1,TRBV7-2,TRBD2,NA,TGTGCCAGCAGCTTAGTAGCACTAGCGGGAGAAAATGAGCAGTTCTTC,CASSLVALAGENEQFF
TRBJ1-6,TRBV27,NA,NA,TGTGCCAGCTCTCTTAGCTTCTCCTATAATTCACCCCTCCACTTT,CASSLSFSYNSPLHF
TRBJ2-7,TRBV9,TRBD2,NA,TGTGCCAGCAGCGGCAGGGAGGGGTCCTACGAGCAGTACTTC,CASSGREGSYEQYF
TRBJ2-1,TRBV6-5,TRBD1,NA,TGTGCCAGCAAACAGGGGCGATACAATGAGCAGTTCTTC,CASKQGRYNEQFF
TRBJ2-2,TRBV7-3,NA,NA,TGTGCCAGCAGCTTAAATCAGATATCCCACACCGGGGAGCTGTTTTTT,CASSLNQISHTGELFF
TRBJ2-7,TRBV7-8,TRBD1,NA,TGTGCCAGCAGCTTAGATAGGGACAGGGATTTTGACGAGCAGTACTTC,CASSLDRDRDFDEQYF
TRBJ1-1,TRBV6-5,NA,NA,TGTGCCAGCAGTTCTCGCCAAGGGAGGAACACTGAAGCTTTCTTT,CASSSRQGRNTEAFF
TRBJ2-1,TRBV7-8,NA,NA,TGTGCCAGCAGCGCGACAGGTAGCTCCTACAATGAGCAGTTCTTC,CASSATGSSYNEQFF
TRBJ2-5,TRBV5-1,NA,NA,TGCGCCAGCAGCTTGTTACAGGCCTTAGGGGAGACCCAGTACTTC,CASSLLQALGETQYF
TRBJ2-3,TRBV7-3,NA,NA,TGTGCCAGCAGCCCTGGTCGACAGTCGAAGAAGTATTTT,CASSPGRQSKKYF
TRBJ2-2,TRBV19,TRBD2,NA,TGTGCCACCCATTCGATAGCGGGGGGGAACACCGGGGAGCTGTTTTTT,CATHSIAGGNTGELFF
TRBJ1-5,TRBV2,NA,NA,TGTGCCAGCAGTGGAGGGGGAGTCGGCAATCAGCCCCAGCATTTT,CASSGGGVGNQPQHF
TRBJ2-2,TRBV19,NA,NA,TGTGCCAGTAGAGACCAGACAGAGTCATTAACCGGGGAGCTGTTTTTT,CASRDQTESLTGELFF
TRBJ1-5,TRBV19,TRBD1,NA,TGTGCCAGTAGCCCGGGGACAGCCCTAAATCAGCCCCAGCATTTT,CASSPGTALNQPQHF